Shown below are 10 T cell receptor beta chains from a single sample sequenced in a study of CXCR3-negative and CXCR3-positive naive CD8 T cells. Overall study results and limits: CXCR3-positive naive cells carried more hydrophobic TRB CDR3s than CXCR3-negative ones.

These receptors have no identified antigens. Via 5' RACE with UMI labels, TRB cDNA libraries were prepared. TCRdb re-called the 5' RACE reads and shows each CDR3 protein once, DNA omitted. The sample data list 150,000 to 170,000 distinct CDR3 sequences. Source material: naive CXCR3+ CD8+ T cells from blood. Subset indicated: CD45RO-CCR7+CD27+CD95- naive CD8+ T cells expressing CXCR3 (TNR3+). The receptors stem from a human donor in good health. Some clones in this sample may be carry-over from other donors' samples.

The chain has TRBV5-4 and TRBJ2-1; TCRdb proposes TRBD2, but this gene call is untestable without DNA. CDR3 size: 16 residues. Germline-derived CDR1 and CDR2 are SGHNT and YYREEE (reference sequence). CDR3 sequence: CASSLTLAGGPGEQFF.

The CDR3 here is CASLDRVGPQHF. The V call is TRBV28, the J call TRBJ1-5; TCRdb designates TRBD1, a call that cannot be tested without DNA. The germline gives CDR1 MDHEN, CDR2 SYDVKM. The CDR3 loop spans 12 amino acids.

The chain is built from TRBV12-3 or TRBV12-4 and TRBJ1-2. The CDR3 extends over 12 amino acids. CDR3 in amino acids: CASSGYIYGYTF.

V gene TRBV29-1 combines with J gene TRBJ1-1; TCRdb names TRBD1, which stays unverified in the absence of DNA. CDR3 size: 13 residues. Germline V gene lookup returns CDR1 SQVTM and CDR2 ANQGSEA. The CDR3 loop reads CSVEGVQGFEAFF.

V usage is TRBV6-5 and J usage is TRBJ2-2. There are 16 residues in the CDR3. Germline CDR1 is MNHEY and CDR2 is SVGAGI. The CDR3 loop reads CASSYFWTENTGELFF.

The chain is built from TRBV28 and TRBJ2-5. There are 13 residues in the CDR3. Germline CDR1 MDHEN, CDR2 SYDVKM. The CDR3 reads CASSLQSPETQYF.

This chain links TRBV29-1 with TRBJ1-1; TCRdb's D call of TRBD1 is untestable without DNA. Germline V gives CDR1 SQVTM, CDR2 ANQGSEA. The CDR3 loop spans 13 amino acids. The CDR3 loop reads CSVDGATNTEAFF.

The chain uses TRBV14 and TRBJ1-2. This CDR3 comprises 13 residues. Germline V lookup: CDR1 SGHDN, CDR2 FVKESK. The CDR3 protein is CASSISGDYGYTF.

This chain links TRBV7-2 with TRBJ2-7; there is no DNA to check the TCRdb D call of TRBD1. Germline lookup yields CDR1 SGHTA and CDR2 FQGNSA. The CDR3 loop spans 15 amino acids. The chain's CDR3 is CASSSSQGAFYEQYF.

V is TRBV7-6 and J is TRBJ2-5; as DNA is missing, the TRBD2 call by TCRdb cannot be tested. CDR1 is SGHVS and CDR2 is FNYEAQ in the germline V gene. This CDR3 comprises 16 residues. CDR3 sequence reads: CASSPRGTSEGETQYF.